The source of this TCR beta chain is a study of response to subunit inactivated influenza vaccine. Comments on this clonotype: No antigen is known for it.

Study-level points and caveats: With each seasonal influenza vaccination, the authors suggested, few new T cells are recruited.

A single record per CDR3 protein comes from TCRdb applying MiXCR to the RT-PCR reads. The data show about 570,000 distinct CDR3 sequences, 12% seen once. Germline loops: CDR1 SNHLY, CDR2 FYNNEI. Trimming stripped 4 bases from V and 2 bases from J, with 13 bases between. This CDR3 comprises 15 residues. The TCR sequence derives from a man aged 45-65 years who received an inactivated influenza vaccine. The chain has TRBV2 and TRBJ2-3; TRBD2 might be the D (6 bases). Sequenced material: PBMCs from blood, taken on the day of vaccination. CDR3 sequence: CASSVTSTSTDTQYF. CDR3 bases: TGTGCCAGCAGTGTCACTAGCACTTCCACAGATACGCAGTATTTT.